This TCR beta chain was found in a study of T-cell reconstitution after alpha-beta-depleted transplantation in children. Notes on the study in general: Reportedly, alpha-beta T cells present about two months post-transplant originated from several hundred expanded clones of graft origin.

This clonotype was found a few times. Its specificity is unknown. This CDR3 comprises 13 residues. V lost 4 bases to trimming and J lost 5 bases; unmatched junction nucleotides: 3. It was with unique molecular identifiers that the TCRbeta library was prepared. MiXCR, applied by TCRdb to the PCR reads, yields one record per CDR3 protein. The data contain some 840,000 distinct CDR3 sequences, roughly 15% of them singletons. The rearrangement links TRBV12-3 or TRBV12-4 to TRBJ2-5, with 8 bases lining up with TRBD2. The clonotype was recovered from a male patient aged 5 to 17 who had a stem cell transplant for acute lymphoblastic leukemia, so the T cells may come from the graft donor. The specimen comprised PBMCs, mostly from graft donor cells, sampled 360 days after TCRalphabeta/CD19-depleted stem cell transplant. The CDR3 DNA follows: TGTGCCAGCAGTTCGGGAGGGTTCGAGACCCAGTACTTC. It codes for CASSSGGFETQYF.